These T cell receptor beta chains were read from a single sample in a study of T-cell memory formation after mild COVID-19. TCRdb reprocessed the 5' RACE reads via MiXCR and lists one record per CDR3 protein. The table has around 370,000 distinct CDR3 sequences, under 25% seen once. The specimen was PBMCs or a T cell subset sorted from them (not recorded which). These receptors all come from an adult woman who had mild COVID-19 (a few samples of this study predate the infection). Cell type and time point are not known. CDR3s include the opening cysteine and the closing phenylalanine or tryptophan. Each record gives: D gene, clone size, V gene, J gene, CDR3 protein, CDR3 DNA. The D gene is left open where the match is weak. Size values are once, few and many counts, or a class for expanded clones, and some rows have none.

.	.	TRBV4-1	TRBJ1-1	CASSQERGLGTEAFF	TGCGCCAGCAGCCAAGAGCGGGGTTTGGGCACTGAAGCTTTCTTT
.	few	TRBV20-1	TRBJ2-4	CSGHYPTKNIQYF	TGCAGTGGGCACTATCCAACCAAAAACATTCAGTACTTC
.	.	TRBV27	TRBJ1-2	CASSSHIGGVNYGYTF	TGTGCCAGCAGTTCTCATATCGGGGGAGTTAACTATGGCTACACCTTC
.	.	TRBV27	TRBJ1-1	CASSVTGSTLRTEAFF	TGTGCCAGCAGTGTAACCGGGTCAACCTTGAGGACTGAAGCTTTCTTT
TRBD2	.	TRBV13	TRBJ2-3	CASSPRGLVGTDTQYF	TGTGCCAGCAGCCCGAGGGGACTAGTGGGAACAGATACGCAGTATTTT
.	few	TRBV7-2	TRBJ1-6	CASSSRRGRADGRPLHF	TGTGCCAGCAGCTCCCGTCGAGGCAGGGCCGACGGGCGACCCCTCCACTTT
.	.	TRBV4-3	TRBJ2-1	CASSHDTGHRANEQFF	TGCGCCAGCAGCCATGATACGGGACACAGGGCGAATGAGCAGTTCTTC
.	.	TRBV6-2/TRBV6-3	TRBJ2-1	CASSTGLNEQFF	TGTGCCAGCAGTACAGGTCTAAATGAGCAGTTCTTC
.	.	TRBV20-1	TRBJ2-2	CSARSGVSTGELFF	TGCAGTGCTAGGTCGGGAGTCAGCACCGGGGAGCTGTTTTTT
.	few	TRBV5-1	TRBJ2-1	CASSSRRARGEQFF	TGCGCCAGCAGCTCACGGAGGGCCCGGGGTGAGCAGTTCTTC
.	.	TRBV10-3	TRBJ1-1	CAISESPGGSEAFF	TGTGCCATCAGTGAGTCCCCTGGAGGCTCTGAAGCTTTCTTT
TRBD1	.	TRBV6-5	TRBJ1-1	CASSTTGAWEAFF	TGTGCCAGCAGTACGACAGGGGCATGGGAAGCTTTCTTT
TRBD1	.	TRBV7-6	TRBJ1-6	CASSPQDREGDSPLHF	TGTGCCAGCAGCCCGCAAGACAGGGAGGGAGATTCACCCCTCCACTTT
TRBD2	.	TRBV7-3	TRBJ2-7	CASSPDGRAYEQYF	TGTGCCAGCAGCCCCGACGGGAGGGCCTACGAGCAGTACTTC
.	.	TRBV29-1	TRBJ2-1	CSVRDNEQFF	TGCAGCGTTCGGGACAATGAGCAGTTCTTC
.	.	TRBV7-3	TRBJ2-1	CASSSQPNSEQFF	TGTGCCAGCAGCTCCCAACCGAATAGTGAGCAGTTCTTC
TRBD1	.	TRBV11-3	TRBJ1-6	CASSPGTGGSPLHF	TGTGCCAGCAGCCCCGGGACAGGGGGTTCACCCCTCCACTTT
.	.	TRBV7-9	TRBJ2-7	CASSLGAAGVTSYEQYF	TGTGCCAGCAGCTTAGGGGCCGCAGGGGTGACCTCCTACGAGCAGTACTTC
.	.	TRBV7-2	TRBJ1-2	CASSLVQGSYGYTF	TGTGCCAGCAGCTTAGTTCAGGGGAGCTATGGCTACACCTTC
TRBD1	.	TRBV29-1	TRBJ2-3	CSLGEGASTDTQYF	TGCAGCCTCGGAGAGGGGGCTAGCACAGATACGCAGTATTTT
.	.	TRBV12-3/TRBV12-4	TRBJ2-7	CASSSPTYEQYF	TGTGCCAGCTCGAGCCCTACCTACGAGCAGTACTTC
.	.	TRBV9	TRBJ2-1	CASSVVVEGYNEQFF	TGTGCCAGCAGCGTTGTAGTAGAGGGCTACAATGAGCAGTTCTTC
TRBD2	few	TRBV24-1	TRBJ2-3	CATSDRLAGFTDTQYF	TGTGCCACCAGTGATAGGCTAGCGGGGTTCACAGATACGCAGTATTTT
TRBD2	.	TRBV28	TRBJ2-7	CASSFPSGRAGEQYF	TGTGCCAGCAGTTTCCCTAGCGGGAGGGCCGGCGAGCAGTACTTC
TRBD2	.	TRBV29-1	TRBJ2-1	CSSLPGWGLAGRGEQFF	TGCAGCTCATTACCGGGATGGGGACTAGCGGGAAGGGGTGAGCAGTTCTTC
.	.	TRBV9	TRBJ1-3	CASSVDVEVGGNTIYF	TGTGCCAGCAGCGTAGACGTTGAAGTCGGGGGAAACACCATATATTTT
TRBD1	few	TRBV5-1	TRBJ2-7	CASSLKSPGQGLYEQYF	TGCGCCAGCAGCTTGAAATCCCCGGGACAGGGGCTCTACGAGCAGTACTTC
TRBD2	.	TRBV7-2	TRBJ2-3	CASSVRLAGAADTQYF	TGTGCCAGCAGCGTAAGACTAGCGGGGGCCGCAGATACGCAGTATTTT
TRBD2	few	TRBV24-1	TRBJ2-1	CATRGTSGGDNEQFF	TGTGCCACCAGGGGGACTAGCGGGGGGGACAATGAGCAGTTCTTC
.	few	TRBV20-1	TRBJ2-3	CSARASSTDTQYF	TGCAGTGCCCGAGCGTCTAGCACAGATACGCAGTATTTT
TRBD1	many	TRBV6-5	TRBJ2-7	CASSKTGGYEQYF	TGTGCCAGCAGCAAGACAGGGGGCTACGAGCAGTACTTC
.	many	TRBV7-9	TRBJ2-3	CASSLGDAGTDTQYF	TGTGCCAGCAGCTTGGGGGACGCAGGCACAGATACGCAGTATTTT
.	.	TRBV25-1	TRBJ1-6	CASTSDTSYNSPLHF	TGTGCCAGCACCTCTGACACGTCCTACAATTCACCCCTCCACTTT
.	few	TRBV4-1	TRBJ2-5	CASSQDLWRGTETQYF	TGCGCCAGCAGCCAAGATCTATGGAGGGGAACAGAGACCCAGTACTTC
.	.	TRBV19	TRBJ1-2	CASSPRALGGGYGYTF	TGTGCCAGTAGTCCCCGGGCACTCGGAGGGGGCTATGGCTACACCTTC
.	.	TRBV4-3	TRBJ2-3	CASSQDGGTVTDTQYF	TGCGCCAGCAGCCAAGATGGCGGGACAGTCACAGATACGCAGTATTTT
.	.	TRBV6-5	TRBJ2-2	CASSSLQGTGELFF	TGTGCCAGCAGTTCGCTACAGGGAACCGGGGAGCTGTTTTTT
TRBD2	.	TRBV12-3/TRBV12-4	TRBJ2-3	CASSSRTSGDTQYF	TGTGCCAGCAGTTCTAGGACTAGCGGTGATACGCAGTATTTT
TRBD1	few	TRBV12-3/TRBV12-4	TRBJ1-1	CASSFQGANTEAFF	TGTGCCAGCAGTTTTCAGGGGGCGAACACTGAAGCTTTCTTT
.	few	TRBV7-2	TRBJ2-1	CASSFESSSYNEQFF	TGTGCCAGCAGCTTTGAGTCCAGCTCCTACAATGAGCAGTTCTTC
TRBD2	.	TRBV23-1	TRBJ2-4	CASSQSSGRAENIQYF	TGCGCCAGCAGTCAATCTAGCGGGAGGGCCGAAAACATTCAGTACTTC
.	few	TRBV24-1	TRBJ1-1	CATSDAAQKAFF	TGTGCCACCAGTGATGCCGCACAGAAAGCTTTCTTT
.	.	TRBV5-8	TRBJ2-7	CASSSPPRSLSLYEQYF	TGTGCCAGCAGCTCCCCCCCCAGATCCCTTTCCCTCTACGAGCAGTACTTC
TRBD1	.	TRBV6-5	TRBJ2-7	CASSPTGGLDEQYF	TGTGCCAGCAGTCCCACAGGGGGCCTGGACGAGCAGTACTTC
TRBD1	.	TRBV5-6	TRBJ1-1	CASSLYRGMNTEAFF	TGTGCCAGCAGCCTGTACAGGGGGATGAACACTGAAGCTTTCTTT